The next 14 T cell receptor beta chains were all read from a single sample in a study of cytomegalovirus exposure and HLA in healthy donors. The PCR used 60 Vbeta and 13 Jbeta primers. Clones were read by immunoSEQ multiplex PCR, and TCRdb kept only the in-frame ones, dropping some. This table has tens of thousands of clones, 50% to 75% appearing once. The material sequenced was PBMCs. The receptors stem from a male donor in good health and CMV-seropositive.

The chain is built from TRBV7-2 and TRBJ1-4; D is unresolved. CDR1 is SGHTA, CDR2 FQGNSA, per germline. The CDR3 length is 14 residues. Trimming removed 4 bases at V and 8 bases at J, with 14 bases between. This chain's CDR3 is CASSSRWGGEKLFF. CDR3 DNA sequence: TGTGCCAGCAGCTCCCGCTGGGGAGGAGAAAAACTGTTTTTT. Full variable domain (rest looked up from reference TRBV7-2 and TRBJ1-4): GAGVSQSPSNKVTEKGKDVELRCDPISGHTALYWYRQSLGQGLEFLIYFQGNSAPDKSGLPSDRFSAERTGGSVSTLTIQRTQQEDSAVYLCASSSRWGGEKLFFGSGTQLSVL.

This clone was seen repeatedly, ten times or more. V and J are TRBV6-1 and TRBJ1-6; 9 bases agree with TRBD1. V dropped 0 bases and J dropped 6; count of bases not matched to a gene: 0. The CDR3 runs to 15 residues. The germline gives CDR1 MNHNS, CDR2 SASEGT. The CDR3 coding sequence is TGTGCCAGCAGTGAAGCGACAGGGGGTAATTCACCCCTCCACTTT. The encoded protein is CASSEATGGNSPLHF.

By frequency in the sample, this clone is medium-sized (0.01 to 0.1%). The J gene is TRBJ2-1, the V gene TRBV6-6; 10 positions agree with TRBD2. J gave up 4 bases and V 5 bases, and 5 bases lay outside the gene matches. The CDR3 totals 15 residues. Germline-derived CDR1 and CDR2 are MNHNY and SVGAGI (reference sequence). The chain's CDR3 is CASSPGTSEYNEQFF. CDR3 DNA sequence: TGTGCCAGCAGTCCCGGGACTAGCGAGTACAATGAGCAGTTCTTC.

Concerning this clone: The junction departs from germline at one end; a sequencing error may be responsible. The rearrangement joins TRBV7-6 to TRBJ2-7; maybe TRBD1 (5 bases). The CDR3 has 9 amino acids. Germline V gives CDR1 SGHVS, CDR2 FNYEAQ. CDR3 in DNA: TGTGCCAGCAGACCCGGACACCCCTTC. This encodes CASRPGHPF.

V is TRBV15 and J is TRBJ1-1, with D perhaps matching TRBD1 (5 bases). Germline CDR1 LNHNV, CDR2 YYDKDF (reference sequence). This CDR3 comprises 13 residues. Trimming stripped 5 bases from V and 2 bases from J, with 9 bases between. The CDR3 DNA is TGTGCCACCAGCGCGGGGCCAAACACTGAAGCTTTCTTT. It is translated as CATSAGPNTEAFF.

V and J are TRBV4-2 and TRBJ2-1, with D unresolved. Germline CDR1 and CDR2: LGHNA and YNFKEQ. V was trimmed by 3 bases and J by 9 bases, leaving 9 bases between them. This CDR3 spans 12 amino acids. The CDR3 is CASSHQVREQFF. The CDR3 region has the DNA TGTGCCAGCAGCCACCAGGTGCGTGAGCAGTTCTTC.

The rearrangement uses TRBV19 and TRBJ1-4; no clear D. The V end lost 4 bases, the J end lost 8 bases, and 14 bases lay between the germline ends. Germline V gene sequence: CDR1 LNHDA, CDR2 SQIVND (reference sequence). The CDR3 is 14 amino acids. CDR3 nucleotides: TGTGCCAGTAGTAGAGCTCAAACCAAAGAAAAACTGTTTTTT. Amino acids: CASSRAQTKEKLFF. Using reference TRBV19 and TRBJ1-4 for the parts outside the CDR3, the full variable domain is DGGITQSPKYLFRKEGQNVTLSCEQNLNHDAMYWYRQDPGQGLRLIYYSQIVNDFQKGDIAEGYSVSREKKESFPLTVTSAQKNPTAFYLCASSRAQTKEKLFFGSGTQLSVL.

The chain joins TRBV6-1 to TRBJ2-6; D is uncertain. Trimming removed 3 bases at V and 4 bases at J, with 13 bases between. There are 16 residues in the CDR3. Germline-derived CDR1 and CDR2 are MNHNS and SASEGT. The CDR3 is CASSDSEYPGANVLTF. The CDR3 DNA is TGTGCCAGCAGTGATTCGGAGTATCCCGGGGCCAACGTCCTGACTTTC.

The chain joins TRBV4-1 to TRBJ2-5; D possibly corresponds to TRBD2 (6 bases). The CDR3 loop spans 16 amino acids. The V gene lost 6 bases and the J gene lost 9 bases, with 26 bases spanning the gap. Germline assignment: CDR1 MGHRA and CDR2 YSYEKL. DNA for the CDR3: TGCGCCAGCAGTTCCGGACGGCCCCTGGAGTTAGCGGCCCAGTACTTC. This codes for CASSSGRPLELAAQYF.

This rearrangement joins TRBV7-3 to TRBJ1-2; the D gene is possibly TRBD1 (5 bases). Trimming stripped 2 bases from V and 3 bases from J, with 10 bases between. Germline values: CDR1 SGHTA, CDR2 FQGTGA. The CDR3 spans 14 residues. In nucleotides, the CDR3 is TGTGCCAGCAGCTTACGGGGACTGGACTATGGCTACACCTTC. It yields the protein CASSLRGLDYGYTF.

The chain is built from TRBV5-6 and TRBJ1-1; the D is unclear. The V end was cut by 0 bases, the J end by 4 bases, with 7 bases between. Germline V lookup: CDR1 SGHDT, CDR2 YYEEEE. This CDR3 comprises 13 residues. CDR3 DNA sequence: TGTGCCAGCAGCTTGGGGAGTGGCACTGAAGCTTTCTTT. Translation: CASSLGSGTEAFF. The full variable domain, completed using reference TRBV5-6 and TRBJ1-1, is DAGVTQSPTHLIKTRGQQVTLRCSPKSGHDTVSWYQQALGQGPQFIFQYYEEEERQRGNFPDRFSGHQFPNYSSELNVNALLLGDSALYLCASSLGSGTEAFFGQGTRLTVV.

This chain links TRBV2 with TRBJ1-5, with 7 bases identical to TRBD1. CDR1 is SNHLY and CDR2 is FYNNEI in the germline V gene. V shed 7 bases, J shed 0 bases, and the junction held 9 bases outside the gene matches. The CDR3 spans 16 residues. The CDR3 nucleotides read TGTGCCAGCACCAAGGGGGCGGGGTATAGCAATCAGCCCCAGCATTTT. Amino acids: CASTKGAGYSNQPQHF.

The chain recombines TRBV6-1 with TRBJ1-5, with D possibly matching TRBD1 (5 bases). Deletions cut 3 bases from V and 6 bases from J, with 12 bases between. This CDR3 is built from 14 residues. CDR1 MNHNS and CDR2 SASEGT come from the germline V gene. CDR3 in DNA: TGTGCCAGCAGTGACCCAGGGAGGGCTCAGCCCCAGCATTTT. Protein sequence: CASSDPGRAQPQHF.

V is TRBV7-8 and J is TRBJ1-5, with TRBD1 as a possible D gene (6 bases). Trimming removed 5 bases from V and 4 bases from J, with 21 bases in between. The CDR3 spans 17 residues. Germline-derived CDR1 and CDR2 are SGHVS and FQNEAQ. The CDR3 coding sequence is TGTGCCAGCAGCCTAGGGGGGGGCAGGGGTCGGAATCAGCCCCAGCATTTT. Its protein is CASSLGGGRGRNQPQHF.